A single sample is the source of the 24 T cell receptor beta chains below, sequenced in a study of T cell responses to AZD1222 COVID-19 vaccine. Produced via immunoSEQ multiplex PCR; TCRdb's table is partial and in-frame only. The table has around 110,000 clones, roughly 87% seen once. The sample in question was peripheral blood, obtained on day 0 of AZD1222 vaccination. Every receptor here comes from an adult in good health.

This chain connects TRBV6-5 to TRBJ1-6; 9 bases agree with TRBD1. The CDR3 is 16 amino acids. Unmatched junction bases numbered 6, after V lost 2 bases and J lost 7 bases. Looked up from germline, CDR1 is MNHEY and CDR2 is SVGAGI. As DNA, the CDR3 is TGTGCCAGCAGTTACGAACAGGGGGCAACGAATTCACCCCTCCACTTT. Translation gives CASSYEQGATNSPLHF.

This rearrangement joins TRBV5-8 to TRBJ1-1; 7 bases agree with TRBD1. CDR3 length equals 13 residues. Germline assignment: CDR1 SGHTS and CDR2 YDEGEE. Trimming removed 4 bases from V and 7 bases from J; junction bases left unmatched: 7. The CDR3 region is CASSTQGGVEAFF. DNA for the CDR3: TGTGCCAGCAGCACCCAGGGGGGAGTTGAAGCTTTCTTT.

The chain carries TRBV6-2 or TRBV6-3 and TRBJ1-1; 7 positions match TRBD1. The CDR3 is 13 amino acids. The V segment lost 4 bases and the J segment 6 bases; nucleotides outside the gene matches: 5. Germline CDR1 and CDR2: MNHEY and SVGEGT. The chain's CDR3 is CASSFIQGSEAFF. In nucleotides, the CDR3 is TGTGCCAGCAGTTTCATACAGGGGTCTGAAGCTTTCTTT.

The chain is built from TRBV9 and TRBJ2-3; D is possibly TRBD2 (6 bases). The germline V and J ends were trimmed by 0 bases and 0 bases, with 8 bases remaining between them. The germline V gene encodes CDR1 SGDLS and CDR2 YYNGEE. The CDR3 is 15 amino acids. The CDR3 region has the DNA TGTGCCAGCAGCGTAGCGGGGGACAGCACAGATACGCAGTATTTT. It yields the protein CASSVAGDSTDTQYF.

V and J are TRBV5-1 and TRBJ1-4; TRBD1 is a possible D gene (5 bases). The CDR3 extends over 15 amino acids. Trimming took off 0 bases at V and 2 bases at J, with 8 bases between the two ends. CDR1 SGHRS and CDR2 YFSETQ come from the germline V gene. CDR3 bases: TGCGCCAGCAGCTTGGCCGGGGGGACTAATGAAAAACTGTTTTTT. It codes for CASSLAGGTNEKLFF.

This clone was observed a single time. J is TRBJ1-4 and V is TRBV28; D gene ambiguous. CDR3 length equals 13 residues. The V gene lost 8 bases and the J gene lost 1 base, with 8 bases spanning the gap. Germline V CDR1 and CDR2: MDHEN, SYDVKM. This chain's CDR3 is CASFLRTNEKLFF. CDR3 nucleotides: TGTGCCAGCTTCCTGAGAACTAATGAAAAACTGTTTTTT.

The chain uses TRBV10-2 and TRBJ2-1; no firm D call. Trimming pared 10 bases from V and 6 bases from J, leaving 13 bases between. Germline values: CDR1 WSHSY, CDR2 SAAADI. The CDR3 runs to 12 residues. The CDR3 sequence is CATMSYVNEQFF. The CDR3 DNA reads TGCGCCACCATGTCGTATGTCAATGAGCAGTTCTTC.

CDR3 loop: CASARGDSYGYTF. The CDR3 DNA reads as TGTGCCAGCGCAAGGGGGGATAGCTATGGCTACACCTTC. This chain joins TRBV27 and TRBJ1-2; D is perhaps TRBD1 (6 bases). V lost 8 bases and J 4 bases, leaving 14 bases between the germline ends. CDR1 and CDR2 from the germline V gene are MNHEY and SMNVEV (reference sequence). The CDR3 consists of 13 residues.

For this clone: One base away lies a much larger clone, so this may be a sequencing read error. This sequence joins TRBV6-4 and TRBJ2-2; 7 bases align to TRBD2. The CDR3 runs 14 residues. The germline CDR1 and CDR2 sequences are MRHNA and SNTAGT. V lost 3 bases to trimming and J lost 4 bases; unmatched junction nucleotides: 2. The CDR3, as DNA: TGTGCCAGCAGTGAGCGGGGGAGCACCGGGGAGCTGTTTTTT. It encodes CASSERGSTGELFF.

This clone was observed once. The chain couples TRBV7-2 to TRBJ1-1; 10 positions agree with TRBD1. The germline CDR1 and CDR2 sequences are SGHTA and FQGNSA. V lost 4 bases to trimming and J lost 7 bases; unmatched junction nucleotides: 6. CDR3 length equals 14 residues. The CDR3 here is CASSSRQGAGEAFF. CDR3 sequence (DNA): TGTGCCAGCAGCTCCCGACAGGGGGCAGGTGAAGCTTTCTTT.

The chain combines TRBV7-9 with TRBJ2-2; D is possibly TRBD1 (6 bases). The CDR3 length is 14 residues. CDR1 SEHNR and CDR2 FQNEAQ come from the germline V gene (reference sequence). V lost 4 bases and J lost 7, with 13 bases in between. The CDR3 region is CASSSTGLDGELFF. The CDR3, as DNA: TGTGCCAGCAGCTCCACAGGGTTGGACGGGGAGCTGTTTTTT.

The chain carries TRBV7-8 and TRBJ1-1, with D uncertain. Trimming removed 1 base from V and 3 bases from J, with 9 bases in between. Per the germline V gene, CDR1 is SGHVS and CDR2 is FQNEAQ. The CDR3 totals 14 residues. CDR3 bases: TGTGCCAGCAGCTTAGGCGTCTCGGACACTGAAGCTTTCTTT. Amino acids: CASSLGVSDTEAFF.

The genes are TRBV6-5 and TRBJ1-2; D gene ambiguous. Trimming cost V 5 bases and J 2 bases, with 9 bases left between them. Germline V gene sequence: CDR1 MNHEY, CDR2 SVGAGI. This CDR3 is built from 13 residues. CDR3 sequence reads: CASSPDGNYGYTF. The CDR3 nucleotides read TGTGCCAGCAGTCCGGACGGAAACTATGGCTACACCTTC.

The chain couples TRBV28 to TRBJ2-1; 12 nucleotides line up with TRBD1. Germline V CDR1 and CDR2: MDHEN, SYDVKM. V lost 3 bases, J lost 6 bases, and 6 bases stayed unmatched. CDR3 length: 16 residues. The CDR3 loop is CASSLWDRGRFNEQFF. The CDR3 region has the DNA TGTGCCAGCAGTTTGTGGGACAGGGGGCGGTTCAATGAGCAGTTCTTC.

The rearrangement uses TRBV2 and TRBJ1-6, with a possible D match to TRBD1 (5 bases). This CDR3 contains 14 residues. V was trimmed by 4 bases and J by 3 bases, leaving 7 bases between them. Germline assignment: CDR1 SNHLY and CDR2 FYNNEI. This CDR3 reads CASSGQLYNSPLHF. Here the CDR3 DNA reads TGTGCCAGCAGTGGACAGCTCTATAATTCACCCCTCCACTTT.

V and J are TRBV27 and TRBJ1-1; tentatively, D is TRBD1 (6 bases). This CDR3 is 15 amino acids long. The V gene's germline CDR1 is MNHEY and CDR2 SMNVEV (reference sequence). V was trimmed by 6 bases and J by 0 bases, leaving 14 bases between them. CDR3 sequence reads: CASSPGVLLNTEAFF. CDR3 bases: TGTGCCAGCAGCCCAGGGGTCCTCTTGAACACTGAAGCTTTCTTT.

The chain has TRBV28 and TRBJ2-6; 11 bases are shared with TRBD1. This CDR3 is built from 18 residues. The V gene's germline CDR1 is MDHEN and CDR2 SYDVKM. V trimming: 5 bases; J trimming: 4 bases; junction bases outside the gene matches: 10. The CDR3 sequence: CASSLGGTGGSGANVLTF. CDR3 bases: TGTGCCAGCAGTCTCGGAGGGACAGGGGGATCCGGGGCCAACGTCCTGACTTTC.

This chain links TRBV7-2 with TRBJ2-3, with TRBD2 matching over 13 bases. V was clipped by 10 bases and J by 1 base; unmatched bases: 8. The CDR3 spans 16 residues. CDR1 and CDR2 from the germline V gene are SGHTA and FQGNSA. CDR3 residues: CANSRGLAGGTDTQYF. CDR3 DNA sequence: TGTGCCAACTCTCGTGGACTAGCGGGGGGCACAGATACGCAGTATTTT.

CDR3 sequence: CASTPTARGQSEPIYGYTF. The CDR3 nucleotides read TGTGCCAGCACCCCCACCGCCCGGGGTCAGAGCGAACCCATCTATGGCTACACCTTC. The V and J genes are TRBV5-4 and TRBJ1-2; no firm D call. Deletions cut 6 bases from V and 4 bases from J, with 31 bases between. CDR3 length: 19 amino acids. The germline V gene encodes CDR1 SGHNT and CDR2 YYREEE (reference sequence). The full variable domain, its missing parts supplied by reference TRBV5-4 and TRBJ1-2, is ETGVTQSPTHLIKTRGQQVTLRCSSQSGHNTVSWYQQALGQGPQFIFQYYREEENGRGNFPPRFSGLQFPNYSSELNVNALELDDSALYLCASTPTARGQSEPIYGYTFGSGTRLTVV.

CDR3 residues: CARSLGGNSGTEAFF. The CDR3 DNA reads as TGTGCCAGAAGCCTGGGGGGGAATAGTGGTACTGAAGCTTTCTTT. This chain connects TRBV5-3 to TRBJ1-1; D perhaps matches TRBD1 (5 bases). TRBV5-3 is identified as an open reading frame with a role that is uncertain. Deletions cut 4 bases from V and 5 bases from J, with 18 bases between. The CDR3 spans 15 residues.

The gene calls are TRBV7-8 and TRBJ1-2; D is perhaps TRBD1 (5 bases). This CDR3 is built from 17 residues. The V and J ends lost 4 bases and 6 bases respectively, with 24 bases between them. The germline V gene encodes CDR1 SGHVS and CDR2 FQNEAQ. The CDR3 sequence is CASSYRGLDTRSHGYTF. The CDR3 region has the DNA TGTGCCAGCAGCTATAGAGGCCTGGACACCCGATCGCATGGCTACACCTTC.

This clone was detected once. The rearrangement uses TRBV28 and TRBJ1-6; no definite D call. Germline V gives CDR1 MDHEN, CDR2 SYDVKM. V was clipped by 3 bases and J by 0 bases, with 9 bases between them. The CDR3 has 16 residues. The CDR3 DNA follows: TGTGCCAGCAGTTTCCCCTCGAGCTCCTATAATTCACCCCTCCACTTT. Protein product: CASSFPSSSYNSPLHF. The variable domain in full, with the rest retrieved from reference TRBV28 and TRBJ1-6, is DVKVTQSSRYLVKRTGEKVFLECVQDMDHENMFWYRQDPGLGLRLIYFSYDVKMKEKGDIPEGYSVSREKKERFSLILESASTNQTSMYLCASSFPSSSYNSPLHFGNGTRLTVT.

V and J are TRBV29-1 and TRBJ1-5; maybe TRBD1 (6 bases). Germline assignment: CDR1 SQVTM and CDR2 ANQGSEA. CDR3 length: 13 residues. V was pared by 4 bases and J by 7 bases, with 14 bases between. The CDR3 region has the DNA TGCAGCGTTGTTACAGGGAGTAGCCAGCCCCAGCATTTT. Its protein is CSVVTGSSQPQHF.

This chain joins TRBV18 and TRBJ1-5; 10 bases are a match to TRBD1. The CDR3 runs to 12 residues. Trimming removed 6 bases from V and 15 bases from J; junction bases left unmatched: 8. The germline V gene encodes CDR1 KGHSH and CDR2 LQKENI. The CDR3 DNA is TGTGCCAGCTCGCCAGGACAGGGGGACAGGCATTTT. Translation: CASSPGQGDRHF.